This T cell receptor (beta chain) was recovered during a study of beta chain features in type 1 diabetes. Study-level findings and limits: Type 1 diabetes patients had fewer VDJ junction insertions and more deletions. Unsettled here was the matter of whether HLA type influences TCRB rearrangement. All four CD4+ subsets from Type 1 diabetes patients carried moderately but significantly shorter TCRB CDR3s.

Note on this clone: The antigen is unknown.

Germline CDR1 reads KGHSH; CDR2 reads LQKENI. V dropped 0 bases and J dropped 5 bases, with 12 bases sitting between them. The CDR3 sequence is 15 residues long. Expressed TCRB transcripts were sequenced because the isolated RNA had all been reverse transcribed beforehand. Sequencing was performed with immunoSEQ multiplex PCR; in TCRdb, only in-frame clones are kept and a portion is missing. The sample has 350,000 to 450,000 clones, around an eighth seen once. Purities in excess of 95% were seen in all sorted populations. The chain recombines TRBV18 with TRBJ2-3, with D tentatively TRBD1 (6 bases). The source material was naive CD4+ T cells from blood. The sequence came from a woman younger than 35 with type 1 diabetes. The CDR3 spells CASSPPGAWGDTQYF. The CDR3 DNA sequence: TGTGCCAGCTCACCACCGGGGGCCTGGGGAGATACGCAGTATTTT. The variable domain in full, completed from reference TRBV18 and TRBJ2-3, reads NAGVMQNPRHLVRRRGQEARLRCSPMKGHSHVYWYRQLPEEGLKFMVYLQKENIIDESGMPKERFSAEFPKEGPSILRIQQVVRGDSAAYFCASSPPGAWGDTQYFGPGTRLTVL.